The subject of this entry is one T cell receptor beta chain. The antigen remains undetermined. The V and J ends lost 0 bases and 3 bases respectively, with 7 bases between them. The CDR3 consists of 13 residues. CDR1 and CDR2 from the germline V gene are GTSNPN and SVGIG (reference sequence). Some clones are missing from TCRdb's copy, which holds only in-frame ones; the method was immunoSEQ multiplex PCR. The sample lists tens of thousands of clones; almost 90% were seen once. This record comes from a study of a mutant IDH1 vaccine in newly diagnosed glioma. Time point here: week 11, during vaccination. The investigators gave 300 ug of mutant IDH1 20-mer peptide in each vaccine dose, together with topical imiquimod.

The sequence derives from a man between 18 and 35 years old with glioma. The sample here was PBMCs, taken from a glioma patient whose treatment included an IDH1 peptide vaccine. The chain is built from TRBV30 and TRBJ2-3; the D is unclear. CDR3 in amino acids: CAWSVLDTDTQYF. The DNA of the CDR3 is TGTGCCTGGAGTGTCCTAGATACAGATACGCAGTATTTT.